This T cell receptor beta chain was recorded in a study of OX40 agonist ivuxolimab in advanced cancers. Study-level information: The patients received agonistic anti-OX40 (CD134) antibody ivuxolimab. Partial responses were observed in three patients, of whom one had hepatocellular carcinoma and two had cutaneous melanoma.

Germline V gene data show CDR1 as SGHVS and CDR2 as FNYEAQ. With V trimmed by 5 bases and J by 5 bases, 13 bases remained unmatched. The CDR3 sequence is 16 residues long. TCRdb's copy holds only in-frame clones and misses some; the assay was immunoSEQ multiplex PCR. The sample yields roughly 50,000 clones, around 90% seen once. The clonotype comes from an adult with an advanced solid tumor such as melanoma, head and neck, liver or kidney cancer. This sequence joins TRBV7-6 and TRBJ1-1; 8 bases are a match to TRBD1. The source material was CD4+ or CD8+ T cells sorted from blood, sampled in a trial of the OX40 agonist ivuxolimab. CDR3 loop: CASSPIGAGGKTEAFF. The CDR3 DNA reads as TGTGCCAGCAGCCCAATCGGGGCAGGGGGCAAAACTGAAGCTTTCTTT.